Listed below are T cell receptor beta chains from one sample, sequenced in a study of response to subunit inactivated influenza vaccine. TCRdb re-analysed the RT-PCR reads in MiXCR, keeping a single row per CDR3 protein. This sample yields roughly 650,000 distinct CDR3 sequences, of which about 15% are seen a single time; roughly 7.6% belongs to the top ten. Sequenced here: PBMCs from blood, sampled about 14 days before vaccination. The source is a man aged 50-60 years who received an inactivated influenza vaccine. Each CDR3 is given with its conserved first and last residue. A D gene is named only where the DNA matches it firmly.

d_call: -; v_call: TRBV7-2; cdr3_aa: CASSPGKQRTYEQYF
d_call: -; v_call: TRBV6-2/TRBV6-3; cdr3_aa: CASQKTAGVYYEQYF
d_call: -; v_call: TRBV9; cdr3_aa: CASSVGRAPGTEAFF
d_call: -; v_call: TRBV12-3/TRBV12-4; cdr3_aa: CGSRTTGSGYTF
d_call: -; v_call: TRBV5-1; cdr3_aa: CASSPLSTNSHYEQYF
d_call: TRBD1; v_call: TRBV5-1; cdr3_aa: CASSLLTGALFSYNEQFF
d_call: TRBD2; v_call: TRBV6-2/TRBV6-3; cdr3_aa: CASSYSGDYNEQFF
d_call: -; v_call: TRBV6-5; cdr3_aa: CASSSTNRVRFF
d_call: TRBD2; v_call: TRBV7-2; cdr3_aa: CASSPEAGVYNEQFF
d_call: -; v_call: TRBV6-1; cdr3_aa: CASRDRTPGYGYTF
d_call: -; v_call: TRBV7-9; cdr3_aa: CATGVNTEAFF
d_call: -; v_call: TRBV4-1; cdr3_aa: CASSQVGAAKLFF
d_call: TRBD1; v_call: TRBV20-1; cdr3_aa: CSAIGTDYNYGYTF
d_call: -; v_call: TRBV15; cdr3_aa: CATSRARGTFGDTQYF
d_call: -; v_call: TRBV12-3/TRBV12-4; cdr3_aa: CASRQQGTTPYEQYF
d_call: -; v_call: TRBV6-2/TRBV6-3; cdr3_aa: CASSKEGFQPQHF
d_call: -; v_call: TRBV20-1; cdr3_aa: CSATRQNEQYF
d_call: -; v_call: TRBV6-5; cdr3_aa: CASSYSWLVETQYF
d_call: TRBD2; v_call: TRBV6-5; cdr3_aa: CASSFVAGGQYNEQFF
d_call: -; v_call: TRBV20-1; cdr3_aa: CSARTRANYGYTF
d_call: -; v_call: TRBV27; cdr3_aa: CASSLSRGANTGELFF
d_call: TRBD1; v_call: TRBV6-1; cdr3_aa: CASSDGQGVFYEQYF
d_call: TRBD1; v_call: TRBV5-1; cdr3_aa: CASSLANPQGSEQYF
d_call: -; v_call: TRBV5-1; cdr3_aa: CASSLATAGETQYF
d_call: TRBD1; v_call: TRBV28; cdr3_aa: CASRATGQAYEQYF
d_call: -; v_call: TRBV5-1; cdr3_aa: CATSPGATDTQYF
d_call: -; v_call: TRBV7-2; cdr3_aa: CASSFNRAAQETQYF
d_call: -; v_call: TRBV14; cdr3_aa: CASSQEIPTGELFF
d_call: -; v_call: TRBV7-2; cdr3_aa: CASSKERTTTGELFF
d_call: -; v_call: TRBV6-1; cdr3_aa: CASTANGYSNQPQHF
d_call: TRBD2; v_call: TRBV7-3; cdr3_aa: CASSRAGVMETQYF
d_call: -; v_call: TRBV6-2/TRBV6-3; cdr3_aa: CASSYTGGFPGELFF
d_call: TRBD1; v_call: TRBV12-3/TRBV12-4; cdr3_aa: CASSLRQGVYSNQPQHF
d_call: TRBD2; v_call: TRBV20-1; cdr3_aa: CSARTSGNTGELFF
d_call: TRBD1; v_call: TRBV4-2; cdr3_aa: CASSQTRTGGFISPLHF
d_call: -; v_call: TRBV29-1; cdr3_aa: CSGKLNTGELFF
d_call: TRBD1; v_call: TRBV7-8; cdr3_aa: CASSVGQASTEAFF
d_call: TRBD1; v_call: TRBV9; cdr3_aa: CASSSDPQGAFVDEQFF
d_call: TRBD1; v_call: TRBV7-9; cdr3_aa: CASSNIPGQGRSEQFF
d_call: -; v_call: TRBV7-8; cdr3_aa: CASSLGTVYTDTQYF
d_call: -; v_call: TRBV13; cdr3_aa: CASSPSDSRRFYGYTF
d_call: -; v_call: TRBV5-1; cdr3_aa: CASSLAGEGTEAFF
d_call: TRBD2; v_call: TRBV5-1; cdr3_aa: CASNPSGRDYNEQFF
d_call: TRBD1; v_call: TRBV4-3; cdr3_aa: CASSQGQGGYRNEQFF
d_call: TRBD2; v_call: TRBV3-1; cdr3_aa: CASSASGRALYNEQFF